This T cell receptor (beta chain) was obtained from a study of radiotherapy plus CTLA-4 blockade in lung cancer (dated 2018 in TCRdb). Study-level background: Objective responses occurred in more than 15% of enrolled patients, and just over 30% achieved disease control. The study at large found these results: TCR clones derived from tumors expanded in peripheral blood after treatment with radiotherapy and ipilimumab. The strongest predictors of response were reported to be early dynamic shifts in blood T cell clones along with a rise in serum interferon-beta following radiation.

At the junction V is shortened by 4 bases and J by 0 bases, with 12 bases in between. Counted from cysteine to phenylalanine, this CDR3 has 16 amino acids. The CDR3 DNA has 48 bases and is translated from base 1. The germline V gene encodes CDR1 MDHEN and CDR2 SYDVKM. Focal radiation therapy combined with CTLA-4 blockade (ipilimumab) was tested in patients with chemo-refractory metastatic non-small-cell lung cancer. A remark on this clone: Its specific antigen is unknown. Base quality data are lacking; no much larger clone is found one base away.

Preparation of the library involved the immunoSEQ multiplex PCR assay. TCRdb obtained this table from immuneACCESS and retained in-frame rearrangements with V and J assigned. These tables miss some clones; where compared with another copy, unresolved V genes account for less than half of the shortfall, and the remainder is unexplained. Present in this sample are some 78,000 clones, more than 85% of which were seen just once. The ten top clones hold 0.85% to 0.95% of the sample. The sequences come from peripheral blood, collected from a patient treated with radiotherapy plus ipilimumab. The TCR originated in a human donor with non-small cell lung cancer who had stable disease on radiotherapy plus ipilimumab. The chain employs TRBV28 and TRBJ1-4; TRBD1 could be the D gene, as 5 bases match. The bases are TGTGCCAGCAGTTCGGGACGCCGTGCAACTAATGAAAAACTGTTTTTT. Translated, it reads CASSSGRRATNEKLFF.